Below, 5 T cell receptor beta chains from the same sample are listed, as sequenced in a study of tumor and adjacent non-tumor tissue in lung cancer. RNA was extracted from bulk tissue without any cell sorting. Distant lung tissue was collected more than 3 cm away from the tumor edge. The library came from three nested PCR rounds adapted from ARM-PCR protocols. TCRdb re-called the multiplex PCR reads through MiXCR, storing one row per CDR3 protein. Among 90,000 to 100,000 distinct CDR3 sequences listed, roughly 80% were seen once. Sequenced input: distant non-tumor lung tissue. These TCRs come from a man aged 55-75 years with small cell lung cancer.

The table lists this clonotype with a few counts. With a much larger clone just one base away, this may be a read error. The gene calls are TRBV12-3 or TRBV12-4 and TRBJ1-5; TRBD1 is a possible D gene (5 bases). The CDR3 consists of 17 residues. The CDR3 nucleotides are TGTGCCAGCAATTTAAACCGGGGACCCTATAGCAATCAGCCCCAGCATTTT. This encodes CASNLNRGPYSNQPQHF.

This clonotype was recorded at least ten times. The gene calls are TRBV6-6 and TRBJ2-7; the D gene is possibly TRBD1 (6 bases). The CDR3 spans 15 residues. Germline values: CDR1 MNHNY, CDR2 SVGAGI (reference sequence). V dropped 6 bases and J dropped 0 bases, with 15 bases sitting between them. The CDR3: CASRQTGNSSYEQYV. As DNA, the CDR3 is TGTGCCAGCAGACAAACAGGGAATAGCTCCTACGAGCAGTACGTC.

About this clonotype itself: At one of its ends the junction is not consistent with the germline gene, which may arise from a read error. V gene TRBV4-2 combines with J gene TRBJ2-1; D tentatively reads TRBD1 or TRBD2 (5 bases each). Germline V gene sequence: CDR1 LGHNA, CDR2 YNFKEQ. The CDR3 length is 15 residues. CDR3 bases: TGTGCCAGCAACCAAGCTGGGACGAAGTACAATGAGCAGTTCTTT. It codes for CASNQAGTKYNEQFF.

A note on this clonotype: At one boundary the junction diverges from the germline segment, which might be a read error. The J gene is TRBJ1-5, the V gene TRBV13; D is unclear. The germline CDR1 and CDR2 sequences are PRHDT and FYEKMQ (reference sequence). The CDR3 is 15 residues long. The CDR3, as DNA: TGTGCCAGCAGTTTAGGTACAGATGGCAATCAGCCCCAGCATTTT. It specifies CASSLGTDGNQPQHF.

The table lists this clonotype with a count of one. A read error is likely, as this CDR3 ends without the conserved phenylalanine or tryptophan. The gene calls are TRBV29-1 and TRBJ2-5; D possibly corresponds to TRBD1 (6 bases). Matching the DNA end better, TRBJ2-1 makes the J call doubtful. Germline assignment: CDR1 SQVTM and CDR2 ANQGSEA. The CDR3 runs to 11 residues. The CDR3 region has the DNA TGCAGCGCAGGGGATTCGGAGACCCAGTTCTAC. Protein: CSAGDSETQFY.